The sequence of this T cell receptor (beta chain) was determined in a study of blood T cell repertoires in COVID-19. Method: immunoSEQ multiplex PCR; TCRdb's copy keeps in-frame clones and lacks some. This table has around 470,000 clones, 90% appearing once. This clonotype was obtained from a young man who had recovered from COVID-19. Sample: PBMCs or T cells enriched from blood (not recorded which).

The CDR3 spells CASSYQKNYGYTF. The CDR3, as DNA: TGTGCCAGCAGTTACCAGAAAAACTATGGCTACACCTTC. The chain carries TRBV6-5 and TRBJ1-2; no firm D call. The V gene lost 2 bases and the J gene lost 2 bases, with 6 bases spanning the gap. In germline, CDR1 is MNHEY, CDR2 SVGAGI. The CDR3 totals 13 residues.